This T cell receptor beta chain was documented in a study of OX40 agonist ivuxolimab in advanced cancers. Background on the study: The diagnoses of dose-escalation patients were hepatocellular carcinoma, melanoma, renal cell or head and neck cancer. The study's findings and limits: Mean expanded clone counts were higher in CD8+ than CD4+ T cells. Circulating CD4+ and CD8+ T cells showed clonal expansion by week 6 at 0.1 to 3.0 mg/kg.

Trimming stripped 5 bases from V and 4 bases from J, with 14 bases between. Germline assignment: CDR1 MNHEY and CDR2 SMNVEV (reference sequence). This CDR3 is 14 amino acids long. For this clone: Its antigen is currently unknown.

Patients with autoimmune history or systemic immunosuppression were excluded. Clones were sequenced by immunoSEQ multiplex PCR, and TCRdb holds only the in-frame ones, with some missing. The sample includes some 70,000 clones, roughly 82% of them seen just once. Sequenced material: CD4+ or CD8+ T cells sorted from blood, taken in a trial of the OX40 agonist ivuxolimab. V and J are TRBV27 and TRBJ2-5; D is perhaps TRBD2 (7 bases). The clonotype was recovered from an adult with an advanced solid tumor such as melanoma, head and neck, liver or kidney cancer. The CDR3 spells CASSRVGGRETQYF. CDR3 nucleotides: TGTGCCAGCAGTCGGGTGGGGGGGCGAGAGACCCAGTACTTC.